The text below deals with one T cell receptor (beta chain). The germline gives CDR1 DFQATT, CDR2 SNEGSKA (reference sequence). This CDR3 is built from 11 residues. Trimming removed 5 bases at V and 16 bases at J, with 17 bases between. The sample comes from a study of CD8+ T cells in alopecia areata. Study in general: Tofacitinib administration persisted for 6 to 18 months, succeeded by 6 months off drug.

Isolated RNA was reverse transcribed into cDNA used as the sequencing template. Data came from immunoSEQ multiplex PCR; TCRdb stores just in-frame clones and leaves some out. Altogether 250,000 or so clones are present, approximately 61% being singletons, with the ten largest covering more than 0.95%. Alopecia areata patients provided lesional scalp punch biopsies and peripheral blood, both collected for the study. This receptor was identified in a human donor with alopecia areata. The chain has TRBV20-1 and TRBJ1-4; D perhaps matches TRBD1 (6 bases). The sequencing here drew on CD4+ T cells sorted from blood, taken at week 0. CDR3 DNA: TGCAGTGCTGCACCCCAGGGGAGGGAGTTTTTT. Protein product: CSAAPQGREFF.